This T cell receptor (beta chain) stems from a study of T cells in Graves' hyperthyroidism and ophthalmopathy. Amplification targeted TCR beta CDR3 regions from RNA transcripts. The HTBI set primed first-round TCR CDR3 RT-PCR. TCRdb re-derived calls from the multiplex PCR reads in MiXCR, one entry per CDR3 protein. Here the sample spans about 640,000 distinct CDR3 sequences, 20% being singletons. This clonotype occurred many times. Its target is unknown. General observations from the study: Most clonotypes that expanded in the thyroid above 0.001 also showed up in blood.

Trimming at V came to 5 bases and at J to 3 bases, leaving 12 bases not matched to a gene. The CDR3 extends over 16 amino acids. Germline V lookup: CDR1 MDHEN, CDR2 SYDVKM. This chain links TRBV28 with TRBJ1-1, with 7 bases identical to TRBD1. The source of this sequence is a man younger than 40 with Graves' ophthalmopathy. The sample taken for sequencing was blood. The CDR3 nucleotides read TGTGCCAGCAGTCCCCAGGACAGGAAACGGGACACTGAAGCTTTCTTT. It is translated as CASSPQDRKRDTEAFF.